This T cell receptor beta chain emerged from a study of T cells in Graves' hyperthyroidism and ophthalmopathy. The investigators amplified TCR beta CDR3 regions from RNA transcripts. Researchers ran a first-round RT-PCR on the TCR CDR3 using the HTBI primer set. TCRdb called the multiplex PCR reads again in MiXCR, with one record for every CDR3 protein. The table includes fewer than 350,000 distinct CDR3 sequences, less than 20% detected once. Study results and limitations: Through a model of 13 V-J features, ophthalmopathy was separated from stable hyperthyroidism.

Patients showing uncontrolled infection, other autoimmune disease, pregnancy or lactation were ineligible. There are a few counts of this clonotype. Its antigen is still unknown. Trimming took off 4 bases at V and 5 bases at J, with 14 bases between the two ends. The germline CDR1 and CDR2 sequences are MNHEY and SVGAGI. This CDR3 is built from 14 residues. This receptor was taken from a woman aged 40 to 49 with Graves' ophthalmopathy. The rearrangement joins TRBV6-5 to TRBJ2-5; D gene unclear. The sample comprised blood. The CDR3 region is CASSSVPGGETQYF. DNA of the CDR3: TGTGCCAGCAGTTCGGTCCCCGGTGGGGAGACCCAGTACTTC.